Listed here are 6 T cell receptor beta chains from one sample, sequenced in a study of blood T cell repertoires in COVID-19. The table came from immunoSEQ multiplex PCR; TCRdb's copy has only in-frame clones and leaves some out. The sample shows 400,000 or so clones, roughly 87% of them seen only once. Sequencing input: PBMCs or T cells enriched from blood (not recorded which). The receptor set was obtained from a middle-aged woman with acute COVID-19.

This chain links TRBV7-2 with TRBJ2-1; possible D gene TRBD1, 5 bases. CDR3 length: 15 residues. The germline V gene has CDR1 SGHTA and CDR2 FQGNSA. Trimming took off 3 bases at V and 4 bases at J, with 13 bases between the two ends. The CDR3 sequence: CASSFSGQIYNEQFF. The CDR3 DNA is TGTGCCAGCAGCTTCTCAGGACAAATATACAATGAGCAGTTCTTC.

The chain is built from TRBV10-3 and TRBJ1-6; a weak D match, TRBD1 (6 bases). Germline V lookup: CDR1 ENHRY, CDR2 SYGVKD. The length of the CDR3 is 15 residues. The V end lost 3 bases, the J end lost 9 bases, and 15 bases lay between the germline ends. The CDR3 region has the DNA TGTGCCATCAGTGACTCGAAGGGGGATGGTTCACCCCTCCACTTT. This encodes CAISDSKGDGSPLHF.

The V gene is TRBV3-1 (or the pseudogene TRBV3-2), the J gene TRBJ1-1; 7 bases are a match to TRBD1. The CDR3 is 17 amino acids. V lost 0 bases to trimming and J lost 0 bases; unmatched junction nucleotides: 7. Germline values: CDR1 LGHDT, CDR2 YNNKEL (reference sequence). For the CDR3, the DNA is TGTGCCAGCAGCCAAGATTTGACAGGGTTAATGAACACTGAAGCTTTCTTT. Its translation: CASSQDLTGLMNTEAFF.

This rearrangement joins TRBV30 to TRBJ1-1, with 7 positions matching TRBD1. V dropped 0 bases and J dropped 4; count of bases not matched to a gene: 2. Germline assignment: CDR1 GTSNPN and CDR2 SVGIG (reference sequence). The CDR3 covers 13 residues. The CDR3 DNA follows: TGTGCCTGGAGTGTAAACAGGGGCACTGAAGCTTTCTTT. Translating gives CAWSVNRGTEAFF.

The rearrangement links TRBV7-9 to TRBJ2-2; 7 positions agree with TRBD2. Germline V lookup: CDR1 SEHNR, CDR2 FQNEAQ (reference sequence). The CDR3 is 16 residues long. Trimming cost V 3 bases and J 5 bases; bases outside gene matches: 9. CDR3 sequence: CASSFRSGRGTGELFF. CDR3 in DNA: TGTGCCAGCAGCTTTCGTTCAGGGCGGGGGACCGGGGAGCTGTTTTTT.

The V gene is TRBV5-4, the J gene TRBJ1-4; D remains unclear. Between the trimmed V and J ends, which lost 1 base and 8 bases, there was a span of 9 bases. Germline CDR1 SGHNT, CDR2 YYREEE (reference sequence). The CDR3 is 13 residues long. The CDR3 spells CASSLSGLEKLFF. CDR3 bases: TGTGCCAGCAGCTTGTCGGGTCTAGAAAAACTGTTTTTT.